This TCR beta chain was sequenced in a study of blood T cell repertoires in COVID-19. CDR1 is MGHRA and CDR2 is YSYEKL in the germline V gene. The CDR3 runs 18 residues. The junction had 12 bases not matched to a gene; V was cut back by 4 bases and J by 0 bases. Sequencing was performed with immunoSEQ multiplex PCR; in TCRdb, only in-frame clones are kept and a portion is missing. The data show some 490,000 clones, with roughly nine tenths seen just once and 6.5% to 9.5% held by the top ten. The gene calls are TRBV4-1 and TRBJ1-5, with 7 bases identical to TRBD1. This clonotype originated in a woman aged 55 to 70 who had recovered from COVID-19. The sample comprised PBMCs or T cells enriched from blood (not recorded which). CDR3 amino acids: CASSPPYGTDYSNQPQHF. In DNA, the CDR3 is TGCGCCAGCAGCCCCCCGTACGGGACAGACTATAGCAATCAGCCCCAGCATTTT.